This T cell receptor beta chain was documented in a study of cytomegalovirus exposure and HLA in healthy donors. Of note for this clone: Its specificity is unknown.

V lost 3 bases and J lost 7; bases outside the gene matches: 5. The V gene's germline CDR1 is MNHEY and CDR2 SMNVEV (reference sequence). The CDR3 runs to 13 residues. Findings and limits, study-wide: The number of N-insertions in an Asian-associated ancestry cluster was reportedly below the roughly 660-donor mean in a later analysis.

When sampled, the donors appeared nominally healthy, though they likely had unrecorded immune exposures. A multiplex PCR was run with 60 Vbeta primers and 13 Jbeta primers. The assay was immunoSEQ multiplex PCR, and TCRdb's table has in-frame clones only and misses some. The sample features 150,000 to 200,000 clones, with 1.3% in its top ten. The chain links TRBV27 to TRBJ1-1, with TRBD1 matching over 7 bases. This clonotype originated in a woman between 55 and 75 years old in good health and CMV-seronegative. Sequencing input: PBMCs. In DNA form, the CDR3 reads TGTGCCAGCAGTTTCGGACAGGCCCTTGAAGCTTTCTTT. This sequence encodes CASSFGQALEAFF.